This entry concerns a single T cell receptor beta chain. Using its own MiXCR run on the 5' RACE reads, TCRdb lists one record per CDR3 protein. Among about 96,000 distinct CDR3 sequences listed, about 16% were seen once. These data are taken from a study of T cells of healthy individuals. The V and J ends lost 2 bases and 0 bases respectively, with 9 bases between them. CDR3 length: 15 amino acids. The germline CDR1 and CDR2 sequences are MGHDK and SYGVNS. The chain carries TRBV25-1 and TRBJ2-3, with D perhaps TRBD2 (5 bases). This clonotype was obtained from a human donor in good health. The CDR3 nucleotides are TGTGCCAGCAGTGAAACCGGGGTCAGCACAGATACGCAGTATTTT. Its protein is CASSETGVSTDTQYF.